This entry concerns a single T cell receptor (beta chain). It lacks a known antigen. Nothing much larger sits one base from this clone, and base qualities are not available. The immunoSEQ Assay, a bias-controlled multiplex PCR, was used to amplify TCRbeta CDR3 regions from genomic DNA. Per the source publication's procedure: The number of nucleated cells in each sample was estimated from the amplification of reference gene primers within the assay. To quantify the absolute abundance of each unique TCRbeta CDR3 rearrangement, sequence reads were collapsed and filtered. Productive Simpson clonality was computed per sample as the square root of Simpson's diversity index over productive rearrangements. In TCRdb, the immuneACCESS table is reduced to in-frame sequences with V and J assigned. These tables do not hold every clone; where another copy was compared, an unresolved V gene accounts for under half, and the others remain unexplained. That table is the source of V, J and clone size, and D and trimming were worked out from the DNA. The sample table lists about 170,000 clones, roughly 86% of them with a count of one. The ten largest make up more than 3% of the sample.

The CDR3 measures 14 amino acids from cysteine to phenylalanine. Only CDR3 DNA remains: 42 bases, in frame from the first base. CDR1 and CDR2 are read off the germline V gene (reference sequence) as GTSNPN and SVGIG. Trimming takes 4 bases off V and 5 bases off J; junction bases not matched to a gene: 8. This sample is part of a study of blood T cell repertoires in COVID-19 (TCRdb year 2020). With regard to the full study: Samples covering the acute and convalescent phases of COVID-19 were provided by collaborators in the United States, Italy and Spain. The prospective study material was composed of cDNA or gDNA derived from T cells, B-cell-depleted T cells, or PBMCs. Subjects who had been exposed to COVID-19, were actively infected with it, or had recovered from it provided the deeply sampled blood TCRbeta repertoires that made up the dataset. The repertoires were released in a freely available public database meant as a resource for research on the immune response to SARS-CoV-2. The samples were drawn from two sources: the first 160 participants of the ongoing ImmuneRACE study, and 950 to 1,500 subjects contributed by 6 global collaborators. The sample metadata nearly always contained a de-identified subject ID, COVID-19 status, age in years and sex. Where HLA class I and class II types were available, the types were taken from metadata supplied by the sample provider, not from assay-based typing. What the research found in general, with its limitations: The quantity of clinical and demographic metadata differed by source and by participant and was supplied without curation.

The collaborating institutions used their own protocols to collect whole blood in K2EDTA tubes. For TCRbeta analysis, collaborator samples were shipped as frozen whole blood, as isolated PBMCs, or as DNA extracted from either sample type. This TCR was sampled from a man between 65 and 85 years old with acute or convalescent COVID-19. In this chain, TRBV30 is recombined with TRBJ1-1; 9 nucleotides in the junction match TRBD1. The sequencing sample was made of peripheral blood. The CDR3 region: CAWMGGTGRTEAFF. The nucleotide sequence is TGTGCCTGGATGGGGGGGACAGGGAGAACTGAAGCTTTCTTT.